The next 13 T cell receptor beta chains were all read from a single sample in a study of T cells in Graves' hyperthyroidism and ophthalmopathy (dated by TCRdb to the late 2010s). Libraries were built with multiplex PCR. Instrument used: Illumina HiSeq 2000. The TCR beta CDR3 regions were amplified from RNA transcripts. The first round of RT-PCR for the TCR CDR3 was performed with the HTBI primer set and the Qiagen OneStep RT-PCR kit. TCRdb reran the public reads through fastp at Q25 and MiXCR, keeping productive beta chains. Entries are consolidated by CDR3 protein sequence, retaining the most common genes and DNA. Counted in this sample were about 290,000 distinct CDR3 sequences; around a fifth of them appeared once. The ten largest clones take up approximately 35% of the sample. The sequenced material came from blood. Source of these receptors: a man aged 45 to 65 with Graves' ophthalmopathy.

The chain couples TRBV5-1 to TRBJ2-1; TRBD2 matches at 13 bases. J gave up 8 bases and V 5 bases, and 7 bases lay outside the gene matches. Germline loops: CDR1 SGHRS, CDR2 YFSETQ. The CDR3 totals 15 residues. The CDR3, as DNA: TGCGCCAGCAGTTGGACTAGCGGGAGTCGGGATGAGCAGTTCTTC. Its translation: CASSWTSGSRDEQFF.

The chain uses TRBV2 and TRBJ2-1; possible D gene TRBD2, 6 bases. V was cut by 6 bases and J by 4 bases, with 13 bases left in between. CDR1 is SNHLY, CDR2 FYNNEI, per germline. There are 14 residues in the CDR3. As DNA, the CDR3 is TGTGCCAGCAGCTCCCAGGGAGGTTACAATGAGCAGTTCTTC. Translated: CASSSQGGYNEQFF.

A few counts support this clonotype. The V call is TRBV7-9, the J call TRBJ2-3; 10 bases fit TRBD1. The CDR3 is 15 amino acids. Germline V gene sequence: CDR1 SEHNR, CDR2 FQNEAQ (reference sequence). Trimming took 5 bases from V and 5 from J; bases not matched to a gene: 7. The DNA of the CDR3 is TGTGCCAGCAGCAAGGACAGGGGGTTTATAGATACGCAGTATTTT. Translation gives CASSKDRGFIDTQYF.

A remark on this clonotype: Since a much larger clone is just one base distant, this may be a read error. The chain recombines TRBV7-9 with TRBJ1-6; TRBD1 might be the D (6 bases). V shed 4 bases and J shed 9 bases, with 13 bases lying between them. The CDR3 contains 14 residues. Germline CDR1 SEHNR, CDR2 FQNEAQ (reference sequence). For the CDR3, the DNA is TGTGCCAGCAGCTCGGGACACGGCATTTCACCCCTCCACTTT. This codes for CASSSGHGISPLHF.

There are a few counts of this clonotype. The chain links TRBV4-1 to TRBJ1-1; D gene ambiguous. Germline V CDR1 and CDR2: MGHRA, YSYEKL. V dropped 1 base and J dropped 4 bases, with 10 bases sitting between them. This CDR3 comprises 14 residues. As DNA, the CDR3 is TGCGCCAGCAGCCAAGGGGGAGTGGGCACTGAAGCTTTCTTT. Translating gives CASSQGGVGTEAFF.

The chain joins TRBV20-1 to TRBJ1-5; 7 bases fit TRBD1. CDR1 and CDR2 from the germline V gene are DFQATT and SNEGSKA (reference sequence). The CDR3 is made up of 15 amino acids. V trimming: 0 bases; J trimming: 2 bases; junction bases outside the gene matches: 4. Written as DNA, the CDR3 is TGCAGTGCTAGAGATAGGGGGCTCGGCAATCAGCCCCAGCATTTT. Encoded protein: CSARDRGLGNQPQHF.

The genes are TRBV20-1 and TRBJ2-7, with 13 positions matching TRBD2. V lost 3 bases and J lost 6; bases outside the gene matches: 5. Germline V CDR1 and CDR2: DFQATT, SNEGSKA (reference sequence). The CDR3 consists of 14 residues. This chain's CDR3 is CSARAGTSGTEQYF. As DNA, the CDR3 is TGCAGTGCTAGGGCCGGGACTAGCGGGACCGAGCAGTACTTC.

Many counts were recorded for this clonotype. The chain links TRBV11-3 to TRBJ2-7; D may be TRBD1 (6 bases). The CDR3 runs to 12 residues. V lost 5 bases, J lost 5 bases, and 10 bases lay in between. The germline gives CDR1 SGHNT, CDR2 YENEEA. CDR3 region: CASSVQGHEQYF. CDR3 sequence (DNA): TGTGCCAGCAGCGTACAGGGTCACGAGCAGTACTTC.

This clonotype was detected ten times or more. The V call is TRBV2, the J call TRBJ1-2; D not certain. The CDR3 sequence is 11 residues long. The V end lost 5 bases, the J end lost 5 bases, and 6 bases lay between the germline ends. Germline CDR1 is SNHLY and CDR2 is FYNNEI. The CDR3 sequence: CASSRVYGYTF. CDR3 bases: TGTGCCAGCAGTCGAGTTTATGGCTACACCTTC.

This clonotype was counted at least ten times. This sequence joins TRBV28 and TRBJ2-5, with D possibly matching TRBD2 (7 bases). The V end was cut by 5 bases, the J end by 9 bases, with 22 bases between. CDR3 length: 15 residues. CDR1 and CDR2 from the germline V gene are MDHEN and SYDVKM. Here the CDR3 DNA reads TGTGCCAGCAGTCCGAAGCTCAGGGGAGGGGTGGCCCAGTACTTC. It encodes CASSPKLRGGVAQYF.

The V gene is TRBV20-1, the J gene TRBJ1-6; D call uncertain. The V gene lost 2 bases and the J gene lost 9 bases, with 8 bases spanning the gap. This CDR3 is 12 amino acids long. From germline, CDR1 is DFQATT and CDR2 SNEGSKA (reference sequence). The DNA for the CDR3 is TGCAGTGCTAGACCCCAGCTTTCACCCCTCCACTTT. Its translation is CSARPQLSPLHF.

This chain connects TRBV6-1 to TRBJ1-1; D perhaps matches TRBD1 (5 bases). There are 12 residues in the CDR3. The germline CDR1 and CDR2 sequences are MNHNS and SASEGT. V gave up 0 bases and J gave up 10 bases, with 9 bases separating them. CDR3 DNA: TGTGCCAGCAGTGAAGCCGGGGCCATAGCTTTCTTT. Its protein is CASSEAGAIAFF.

The CDR3 sequence is CSVARTSGSAETQYF. The CDR3, as DNA: TGCAGCGTTGCCCGGACTAGCGGGAGTGCGGAGACCCAGTACTTC. The chain uses TRBV29-1 and TRBJ2-5, with 13 bases identical to TRBD2. In germline, CDR1 is SQVTM, CDR2 ANQGSEA. The junction had 7 bases not matched to a gene; V was cut back by 4 bases and J by 5 bases. CDR3 length: 15 amino acids.